This T cell receptor (beta chain) was sequenced during a study of somatic mutations in cytotoxic T cells in rheumatoid arthritis. Study-level points and caveats: The largest CD8+ clone made up over 20% of CD8+ cells in 8 of 65 patients. Rheumatoid arthritis patients and age-matched healthy controls showed no significant difference in CD8+ T-cell clonality.

This CDR3 is 17 amino acids long. Germline V CDR1 and CDR2: LNHDA, SQIVND (reference sequence). V dropped 3 bases and J dropped 1 base, with 18 bases sitting between them. For this clone: Its antigen is currently unknown.

Sequencing used immunoSEQ multiplex PCR; TCRdb keeps in-frame clones, though not all of them. The sample has roughly 3,900 clones; roughly 92% are singletons. Positive magnetic bead selection was used to isolate CD4+ and CD8+ cells; purity was checked by flow cytometry. The chain employs TRBV19 and TRBJ1-2; D gene unclear. The clonotype was recovered from a woman aged 55-70 years with rheumatoid arthritis. Sequencing was done on a sample of CD8+ T cells sorted from blood. The CDR3 reads CASSIIMYRGINYGYTF. The CDR3 DNA sequence: TGTGCCAGTAGTATTATCATGTATCGGGGAATTAACTATGGCTACACCTTC.